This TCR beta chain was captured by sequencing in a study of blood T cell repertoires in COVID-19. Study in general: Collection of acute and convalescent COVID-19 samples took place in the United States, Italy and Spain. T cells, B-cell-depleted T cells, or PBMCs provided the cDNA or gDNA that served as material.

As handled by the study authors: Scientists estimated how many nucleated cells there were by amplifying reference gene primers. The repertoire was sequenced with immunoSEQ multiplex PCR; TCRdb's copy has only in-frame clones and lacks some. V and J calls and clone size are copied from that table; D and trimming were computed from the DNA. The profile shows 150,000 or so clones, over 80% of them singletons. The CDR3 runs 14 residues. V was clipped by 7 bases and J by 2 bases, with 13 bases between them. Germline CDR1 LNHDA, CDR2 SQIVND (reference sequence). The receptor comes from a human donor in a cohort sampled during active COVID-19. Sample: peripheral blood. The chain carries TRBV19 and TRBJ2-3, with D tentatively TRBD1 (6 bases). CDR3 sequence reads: CASKQGRDTDTQYF. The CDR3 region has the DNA TGTGCCAGTAAACAGGGCAGGGACACAGATACGCAGTATTTT.